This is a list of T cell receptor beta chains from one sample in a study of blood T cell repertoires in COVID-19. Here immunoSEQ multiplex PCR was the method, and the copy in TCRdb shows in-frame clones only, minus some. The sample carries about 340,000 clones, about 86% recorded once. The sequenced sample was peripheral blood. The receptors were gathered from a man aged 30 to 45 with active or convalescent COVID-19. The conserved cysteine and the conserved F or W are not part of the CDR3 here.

ASSLASGGNGNSPLH,TRBV5-1
ASSHSRGSSYGYT,TRBV27
SVGGAGANVLT,TRBV29-1
ASSVGPEVTYEQY,TRBV9
ASSPLMRDTGELF,TRBV14
ASSPQGDAYEQY,TRBV6-2/TRBV6-3
ASSWGGSGNTIY,TRBV13
SVSAGGPSTDTQY,TRBV29-1
ASSLTRTPNTIY,TRBV5-5
ASIPLPGQMNTEAF,TRBV27
ASRTGTSNEQF,TRBV27
ANPTGPEPQH,TRBV3-1/TRBV3-2
ASSLYRGGTDTQY,TRBV28
ASSISSGNYEQY,TRBV19
ASSLAGGGRNTGELF,TRBV7-9
ASRVRGRAYGYT,TRBV13
ASSLVPTGYDEQF,TRBV11-2
ASSPSGTQETQY,TRBV18
ASSPRGGRREQY,TRBV5-6
ASSSQGLAGGETQY,TRBV27
ASSLWTSEQETQY,TRBV2
ASNQRGSNEQF,TRBV11-2
ASSWLAETQY,TRBV7-2
ASSQGLHTDTQY,TRBV4-2
ASSRTQTGTGNSPLH,TRBV3-1/TRBV3-2
ATPCGVTSYEQY,TRBV3-1/TRBV3-2
ASSPGLATDTQY,TRBV7-2
ASSLSRNNEQF,TRBV27
ASSHGQASGNTIY,TRBV18
ASSLVAGDEQY,TRBV7-2
ASSLAGGSGNTIY,TRBV7-3
ASSGSLLAVTDTQY,TRBV2
ASSFTGGNNNEQF,TRBV5-1
SASYRGQRGYT,TRBV20-1
ASSLNRRDEQY,TRBV7-3
ASSLLTSGPYNEQF,TRBV27
ASSMQAGSNEKLF,TRBV19
ASSPDREEKLF,TRBV12-3/TRBV12-4
AWSRGQNEQY,TRBV30
ASSLARVGYNEQF,TRBV7-9
ATSDSRGQGSQTSLAQY,TRBV24-1
ASSKEAGGNQPQH,TRBV6-4
ASSHLGSGYQETQY,TRBV3-1/TRBV3-2
ASSSGTSGRHNEQF,TRBV18
ASSSRGGVYYGYT,TRBV3-1/TRBV3-2
ASSQPKRGEKLF,TRBV4-1
ATSRGARDRVAYEQY,TRBV15
ASSPAGGVEKLF,TRBV7-9
SGSTGEEQY,TRBV29-1
ASSLGGRRYEQY,TRBV7-9
ASSTGQVEETQY,TRBV11-2